One sample yielded the 28 T cell receptor beta chains listed below, sequenced in a study of cytomegalovirus exposure and HLA in healthy donors. The PCR employed 60 Vbeta primers together with 13 Jbeta primers. The assay was immunoSEQ multiplex PCR, and TCRdb's table has in-frame clones only and misses some. The data show some 120,000 clones, approximately 60% seen once. Sample: PBMCs. The source of these receptors is a woman aged 25 to 39 in good health and CMV-seronegative.

The V gene is TRBV7-9, the J gene TRBJ1-3; tentatively, D is TRBD1 (5 bases). Trimming took off 1 base at V and 0 bases at J, with 10 bases between the two ends. This CDR3 region has 16 residues. Germline CDR1 SEHNR, CDR2 FQNEAQ (reference sequence). The CDR3, as DNA: TGTGCCAGCAGCTTAGGGACACTTCGCTCTGGAAACACCATATATTTT. Amino acid sequence: CASSLGTLRSGNTIYF.

This clone was detected only a few times. The rearrangement links TRBV19 to TRBJ1-2; possibly TRBD1 for D (5 bases). This CDR3 is 15 amino acids long. V lost 6 bases and J lost 4, with 18 bases in between. Per the germline V gene, CDR1 is LNHDA and CDR2 is SQIVND (reference sequence). The CDR3 loop reads CASSAGLPTGYGYTF. The CDR3, as DNA: TGTGCCAGTAGCGCGGGACTCCCCACGGGCTATGGCTACACCTTC.

In its sample, this clone was seen a few times. In DNA form, the CDR3 reads TGTGCCAGCAGTGAGACAGGGATGGTTGATCCCCAGCATTTT. Residues: CASSETGMVDPQHF. The genes are TRBV28 and TRBJ1-5; 7 bases line up with TRBD1. Germline CDR1 is MDHEN and CDR2 is SYDVKM. CDR3 length: 14 residues. V gave up 5 bases and J gave up 10 bases; unmatched junction bases: 11.

J is TRBJ2-1 and V is TRBV6-5; tentative D call: TRBD2 (5 bases). Trimming removed 0 bases at V and 2 bases at J, with 11 bases between. CDR1 is MNHEY, CDR2 SVGAGI, per germline. The CDR3 is 16 residues long. In DNA form, the CDR3 reads TGTGCCAGCAGTTACTCGGTAGCGCAGACCTACAATGAGCAGTTCTTC. Its protein product is CASSYSVAQTYNEQFF.

The genes are TRBV6-6 and TRBJ2-5, with a weak D call TRBD2 (5 bases). Deletions cut 3 bases from V and 5 bases from J, with 7 bases between. CDR3 length equals 12 residues. The germline CDR1 and CDR2 sequences are MNHNY and SVGAGI (reference sequence). The CDR3 sequence: CASSYRGETQYF. CDR3 bases: TGTGCCAGCAGTTATCGCGGGGAGACCCAGTACTTC.

The V gene is TRBV2, the J gene TRBJ1-1; the D gene is possibly TRBD1 (6 bases). This CDR3 region has 17 residues. Germline V CDR1 and CDR2: SNHLY, FYNNEI. V was cut by 8 bases and J by 1 base, with 23 bases left in between. The CDR3 sequence is CASGGSGVKAPNTEAFF. The CDR3 DNA reads TGTGCCAGCGGGGGCTCAGGGGTAAAGGCCCCGAACACTGAAGCTTTCTTT.

This clone was picked up a small number of times. This rearrangement joins TRBV18 to TRBJ2-1; unclear D gene. V dropped 3 bases and J dropped 10 bases, with 7 bases sitting between them. Germline assignment: CDR1 KGHSH and CDR2 LQKENI. The CDR3 has 11 residues. Here the CDR3 reads CASSPSSEQFF. The CDR3, as DNA: TGTGCCAGCTCACCTTCGAGCGAGCAGTTCTTC. Variable domain in full (rest from reference TRBV18 and TRBJ2-1): NAGVMQNPRHLVRRRGQEARLRCSPMKGHSHVYWYRQLPEEGLKFMVYLQKENIIDESGMPKERFSAEFPKEGPSILRIQQVVRGDSAAYFCASSPSSEQFFGPGTRLTVL.

The V gene is TRBV5-1, the J gene TRBJ2-1, with 9 bases that match TRBD1. Germline V gene sequence: CDR1 SGHRS, CDR2 YFSETQ. Trimming at V came to 3 bases and at J to 6 bases, leaving 7 bases not matched to a gene. This CDR3 spans 15 amino acids. The CDR3 loop is CASSSGRTGVNEQFF. In DNA, the CDR3 is TGCGCCAGCAGCTCAGGGCGGACAGGGGTCAATGAGCAGTTCTTC.

V and J are TRBV7-8 and TRBJ2-3; no definite D call. The CDR3 is 13 amino acids. Trimming shortened V by 5 bases and J by 4 bases, and 10 bases separated the two germline ends. CDR1 is SGHVS and CDR2 is FQNEAQ in the germline V gene. CDR3 bases: TGTGCCAGCAGCCACTCAAACCCAGATACGCAGTATTTT. It specifies CASSHSNPDTQYF.

V usage is TRBV30 and J usage is TRBJ2-2; 15 bases fit TRBD2. The germline V gene has CDR1 GTSNPN and CDR2 SVGIG (reference sequence). The junction had 3 bases not matched to a gene; V was cut back by 6 bases and J by 4 bases. CDR3 length equals 15 residues. The CDR3 region is CACAGLAGGTGELFF. For the CDR3, the DNA is TGTGCCTGTGCGGGACTAGCGGGAGGCACCGGGGAGCTGTTTTTT.

This chain links TRBV7-2 with TRBJ2-3; a weak D match, TRBD1 (6 bases). The germline CDR1 and CDR2 sequences are SGHTA and FQGNSA. The CDR3 contains 12 residues. V was shortened by 0 bases and J by 13 bases, with 11 bases between the two germline ends. CDR3 residues: CASSLATGGEYF. CDR3 DNA: TGTGCCAGCAGCTTAGCGACAGGTGGGGAGTATTTT.

This clone showed up just a few times. The chain is built from TRBV27 and TRBJ1-2; TRBD1 might be the D (6 bases). V was cut by 0 bases and J by 6 bases, with 8 bases left in between. The CDR3 is 13 amino acids. The germline V gene encodes CDR1 MNHEY and CDR2 SMNVEV (reference sequence). The DNA of the CDR3 is TGTGCCAGCAGTTTATCCACAGGGAATGGCTACACCTTC. Protein sequence: CASSLSTGNGYTF.

The chain carries TRBV19 and TRBJ2-2; D may be TRBD1 (6 bases). CDR3 size: 17 residues. Trimming took 5 bases from V and 5 from J, leaving 21 bases between them. The germline gives CDR1 LNHDA, CDR2 SQIVND (reference sequence). CDR3 region: CASSPKPTQGWTGELFF. In DNA, the CDR3 is TGTGCCAGTAGTCCAAAGCCCACACAGGGTTGGACCGGGGAGCTGTTTTTT.

As regards this clone: The identical CDR3 is also encoded by other nucleotide sequences in the sample. The J gene is TRBJ2-5, the V gene TRBV27; perhaps TRBD2 as D (6 bases). Germline CDR1 reads MNHEY; CDR2 reads SMNVEV (reference sequence). The CDR3 totals 15 residues. Trimming removed 4 bases from V and 4 bases from J, with 16 bases in between. The CDR3, as DNA: TGTGCCAGCAGTTCACCTCAGGGAGGTGGAGAGACCCAGTACTTC. Its protein is CASSSPQGGGETQYF.

The chain has TRBV9 and TRBJ2-1, with D tentatively TRBD1 (5 bases). The CDR3 contains 15 residues. V dropped 0 bases and J dropped 5 bases, with 12 bases sitting between them. Germline loops: CDR1 SGDLS, CDR2 YYNGEE. CDR3 sequence (DNA): TGTGCCAGCAGCGTAGAACCCCAAGGGGACAATGAGCAGTTCTTC. Protein product: CASSVEPQGDNEQFF.

The CDR3 protein is CASSYERSGEQYF. The CDR3 DNA reads as TGTGCCAGCAGTTACGAGCGGTCCGGGGAGCAGTACTTC. The chain employs TRBV5-6 and TRBJ2-5; D is possibly TRBD2 (5 bases). CDR3 length: 13 amino acids. In germline, CDR1 is SGHDT, CDR2 YYEEEE. Trimming took off 5 bases at V and 11 bases at J, with 19 bases between the two ends.

This clone occurred a few times. This chain connects TRBV4-1 to TRBJ2-5, with TRBD2 identical over 12 bases. V lost 2 bases and J lost 4; bases outside the gene matches: 5. CDR3 length: 16 residues. Germline CDR1 and CDR2: MGHRA and YSYEKL. The CDR3 loop reads CASSQLAGGPGETQYF. DNA for the CDR3: TGCGCCAGCAGCCAACTAGCGGGAGGGCCGGGAGAGACCCAGTACTTC.

The chain has TRBV6-4 and TRBJ2-1; no clear D. From germline, CDR1 is MRHNA and CDR2 SNTAGT. V was pared by 2 bases and J by 0 bases, with 11 bases between. The CDR3 length is 16 residues. The chain's CDR3 is CASSDLLGSSYNEQFF. DNA for the CDR3: TGTGCCAGCAGTGACCTACTCGGTAGCTCCTACAATGAGCAGTTCTTC.

This clone was observed a few times. V and J are TRBV11-3 and TRBJ2-7; D is perhaps TRBD1 (6 bases). The germline V and J ends were trimmed by 1 base and 5 bases, with 9 bases remaining between them. CDR3 length equals 13 residues. In germline, CDR1 is SGHNT, CDR2 YENEEA. The chain's CDR3 is CASSLGGTNEQYF. The CDR3 coding sequence is TGTGCCAGCAGCTTAGGGGGGACAAACGAGCAGTACTTC.

The chain employs TRBV18 and TRBJ2-3; weak D call: TRBD1 (6 bases). CDR1 KGHSH and CDR2 LQKENI come from the germline V gene. The V end was cut by 4 bases, the J end by 0 bases, with 11 bases between. The CDR3 extends over 15 amino acids. CDR3 in DNA: TGTGCCAGCTCACTAACGACAGGCAGCACAGATACGCAGTATTTT. Protein: CASSLTTGSTDTQYF.

The rearrangement uses TRBV7-2 and TRBJ2-5; 7 bases line up with TRBD1. V dropped 5 bases and J dropped 4; count of bases not matched to a gene: 10. The V gene's germline CDR1 is SGHTA and CDR2 FQGNSA. The CDR3 contains 15 residues. The CDR3 DNA follows: TGTGCCAGCAGCAACCCGACAGGGTTCCCAGAGACCCAGTACTTC. Translation: CASSNPTGFPETQYF.

The rearrangement uses TRBV9 and TRBJ2-3, with TRBD2 matching 10 bases. The CDR3 sequence is 16 residues long. Looked up from germline, CDR1 is SGDLS and CDR2 is YYNGEE. The J segment lost 0 bases and the V segment lost 3 bases, leaving 4 bases of the junction unmatched. The CDR3 DNA follows: TGTGCCAGCAGCGGGGGACTAGCGACAAGCACAGATACGCAGTATTTT. Protein sequence: CASSGGLATSTDTQYF.

V usage is TRBV9 and J usage is TRBJ2-5; 10 bases agree with TRBD2. The V and J ends lost 0 bases and 5 bases, in that order; junction bases with no gene match: 10. There are 17 residues in the CDR3. Germline lookup yields CDR1 SGDLS and CDR2 YYNGEE. The CDR3 bases are TGTGCCAGCAGCGTAGACGGATCGCTAGCGGGAGTTGAGACCCAGTACTTC. This codes for CASSVDGSLAGVETQYF.

This clone was detected only once. This chain connects TRBV7-8 to TRBJ1-4; maybe TRBD1 (6 bases). Germline lookup yields CDR1 SGHVS and CDR2 FQNEAQ. V lost 1 base to trimming and J lost 10 bases, with 13 bases between them. CDR3 length: 14 residues. Written as DNA, the CDR3 is TGTGCCAGCAGCTTAGGGCAGGGGTGGGCAAAACTGTTTTTT. It translates to CASSLGQGWAKLFF.

The V call is TRBV19, the J call TRBJ2-7, with 11 bases lining up with TRBD1. Unmatched junction bases numbered 4, after V lost 5 bases and J lost 1 base. In germline, CDR1 is LNHDA, CDR2 SQIVND (reference sequence). The CDR3 runs to 15 residues. CDR3 residues: CASSDGTGGSYEQYF. As DNA, the CDR3 is TGTGCCAGTAGTGATGGGACAGGGGGTTCCTACGAGCAGTACTTC.

The rearrangement joins TRBV4-3 to TRBJ2-5, with TRBD1 as a possible D gene (5 bases). The CDR3 spans 13 residues. The germline CDR1 and CDR2 sequences are LGHNA and YSLEER. Between the trimmed V and J ends, which lost 0 bases and 11 bases, there was a span of 13 bases. The CDR3 DNA is TGCGCCAGCAGCCAAGATCAGGCAGGGCGGCAGTACTTC. Protein: CASSQDQAGRQYF.

V is TRBV11-2 and J is TRBJ2-6; no clear D gene. Between the trimmed V and J ends, which lost 2 bases and 4 bases, there was a span of 9 bases. The CDR3 loop spans 15 amino acids. Germline values: CDR1 SGHAT, CDR2 FQNNGV. CDR3 bases: TGTGCCAGCAGCTTACGGCGGTCCGGGGCCAACGTCCTGACTTTC. This translates into CASSLRRSGANVLTF.

This rearrangement joins TRBV10-2 to TRBJ2-7; 9 nucleotides line up with TRBD2. V dropped 8 bases and J dropped 4; count of bases not matched to a gene: 3. There are 12 residues in the CDR3. CDR1 is WSHSY, CDR2 SAAADI, per germline. The DNA for the CDR3 is TGCGCCAGCCTTAGCGGGAGTTACGAGCAGTACTTC. Its protein is CASLSGSYEQYF.